This T cell receptor (beta chain) was obtained from a study of T cell changes during pregnancy in multiple sclerosis. Profiling relied on immunoSEQ multiplex PCR, and the TCRdb table lists in-frame clones only, not all of them. The data show about 29,000 clones, with 70% to 90% seen just once and over 5.5% held by the top ten. This CDR3 has 12 amino acids. V was clipped by 2 bases and J by 7 bases, with 8 bases between them. Germline CDR1 and CDR2: LGHNT and FRNRAP. This receptor was obtained from a female donor with multiple sclerosis, enrolled in a pregnancy study. The chain joins TRBV12-5 to TRBJ1-2; D unclear. This specimen was CD8+ T cells from peripheral blood mononuclear cells, taken after pregnancy. The CDR3 DNA sequence: TGTGCTAGTGGTTTGAGCGGGTCTGGCTACACCTTC. It codes for CASGLSGSGYTF.